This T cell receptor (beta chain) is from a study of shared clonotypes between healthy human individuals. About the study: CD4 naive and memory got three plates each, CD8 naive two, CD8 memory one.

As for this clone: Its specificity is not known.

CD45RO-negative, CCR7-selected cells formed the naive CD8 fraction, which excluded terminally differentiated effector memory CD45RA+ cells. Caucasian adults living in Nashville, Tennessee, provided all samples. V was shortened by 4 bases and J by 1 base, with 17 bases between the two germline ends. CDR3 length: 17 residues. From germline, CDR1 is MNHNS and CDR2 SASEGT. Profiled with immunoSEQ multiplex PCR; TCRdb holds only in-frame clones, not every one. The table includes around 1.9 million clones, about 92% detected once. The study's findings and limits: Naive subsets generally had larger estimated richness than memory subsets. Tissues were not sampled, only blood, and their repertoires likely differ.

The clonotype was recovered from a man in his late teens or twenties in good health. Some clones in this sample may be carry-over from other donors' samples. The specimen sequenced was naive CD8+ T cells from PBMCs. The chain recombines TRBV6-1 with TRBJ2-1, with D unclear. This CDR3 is CASSGNKYKPSYNEQFF. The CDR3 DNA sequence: TGTGCCAGCAGTGGGAATAAGTACAAACCATCCTACAATGAGCAGTTCTTC.